The 28 T cell receptor beta chains reported below all come from one sample, sequenced in a study of T cells in localized non-small cell lung cancer. Clones were sequenced by immunoSEQ multiplex PCR, and TCRdb holds only the in-frame ones, with some missing. The table includes around 15,000 clones, roughly 90% detected once. Sequences were derived from peripheral blood, sampled before any cancer treatment. The receptors originated from a female donor of 60 years or more with stage III squamous cell lung carcinoma.

This clone was seen a single time. The V gene is TRBV14, the J gene TRBJ1-1; TRBD1 aligns across 7 bases. This CDR3 comprises 17 residues. The germline V gene has CDR1 SGHDN and CDR2 FVKESK. The J segment lost 3 bases and the V segment lost 3 bases, leaving 13 bases of the junction unmatched. The CDR3: CASSQITGVIGDTEAFF. Written as DNA, the CDR3 is TGTGCCAGCAGCCAGATAACAGGGGTAATCGGGGACACTGAAGCTTTCTTT.

The chain is built from TRBV7-6 and TRBJ2-3; 9 positions match TRBD1. Germline-derived CDR1 and CDR2 are SGHVS and FNYEAQ. This CDR3 has 15 residues. Trimming cost V 5 bases and J 3 bases; bases outside gene matches: 6. CDR3 nucleotide sequence: TGTGCCAGCAGCATACAGGGGGCGGGGACAGATACGCAGTATTTT. Protein sequence: CASSIQGAGTDTQYF.

The chain has TRBV18 and TRBJ1-4; no definite D call. The CDR3 is 15 residues long. V lost 3 bases and J 7 bases, leaving 15 bases between the germline ends. Germline V gene lookup returns CDR1 KGHSH and CDR2 LQKENI. As DNA, the CDR3 is TGTGCCAGCTCACCGGGCCAAGGGTTGAGTGAAAAACTGTTTTTT. Residues: CASSPGQGLSEKLFF. The full variable domain, its missing parts supplied by reference TRBV18 and TRBJ1-4, is NAGVMQNPRHLVRRRGQEARLRCSPMKGHSHVYWYRQLPEEGLKFMVYLQKENIIDESGMPKERFSAEFPKEGPSILRIQQVVRGDSAAYFCASSPGQGLSEKLFFGSGTQLSVL.

The chain links TRBV28 to TRBJ1-1; D not resolved. Deletions cut 2 bases from V and 0 bases from J, with 7 bases between. Germline V CDR1 and CDR2: MDHEN, SYDVKM. The CDR3 has 14 amino acids. The CDR3 protein is CASSLPQVNTEAFF. The CDR3 nucleotides read TGTGCCAGCAGTTTACCCCAGGTGAACACTGAAGCTTTCTTT.

The J gene is TRBJ1-5, the V gene TRBV20-1; unclear D gene. This CDR3 comprises 11 residues. V shed 6 bases and J shed 4 bases, with 7 bases lying between them. Germline V lookup: CDR1 DFQATT, CDR2 SNEGSKA (reference sequence). The CDR3 here is CSAKKNQPQHF. The CDR3 DNA reads TGCAGTGCAAAGAAAAATCAGCCCCAGCATTTT.

The V gene is TRBV27, the J gene TRBJ1-5; D gene unclear. Trimming took 3 bases from V and 5 from J, leaving 8 bases between them. The CDR3 has 13 amino acids. The germline gives CDR1 MNHEY, CDR2 SMNVEV (reference sequence). In DNA, the CDR3 is TGTGCCAGCAGTTTGTGGTGGGATCAGCCCCAGCATTTT. This encodes CASSLWWDQPQHF.

CDR3 in amino acids: CASSLKVDSPLHF. CDR3 sequence (DNA): TGTGCCAGCAGTTTAAAAGTGGACTCACCCCTCCACTTT. This rearrangement joins TRBV27 to TRBJ1-6; D remains ambiguous. This CDR3 region has 13 residues. Deletions cut 2 bases from V and 10 bases from J, with 9 bases between. CDR1 and CDR2 from the germline V gene are MNHEY and SMNVEV (reference sequence).

V usage is TRBV6-1 and J usage is TRBJ2-7; D remains ambiguous. Germline V gives CDR1 MNHNS, CDR2 SASEGT. The CDR3 runs 13 residues. V dropped 11 bases and J dropped 3 bases, with 17 bases sitting between them. CDR3 loop: CAHAPMPGYEQYF. The CDR3 nucleotides are TGTGCCCACGCCCCCATGCCCGGCTACGAGCAGTACTTC.

This sequence joins TRBV5-1 and TRBJ2-7; 8 positions agree with TRBD1. CDR1 and CDR2 from the germline V gene are SGHRS and YFSETQ. Trimming cost V 2 bases and J 1 base; bases outside gene matches: 2. The CDR3 covers 14 residues. The chain's CDR3 is CASSFRGPSYEQYF. The CDR3 DNA sequence: TGCGCCAGCAGCTTCAGGGGGCCTTCCTACGAGCAGTACTTC.

This sequence joins TRBV27 and TRBJ1-1; no clear D. The CDR3 spans 13 residues. V was cut by 5 bases and J by 1 base, with 8 bases left in between. Germline V gene data show CDR1 as MNHEY and CDR2 as SMNVEV (reference sequence). The DNA of the CDR3 is TGTGCCAGCAGTGGTCTGGGGAACACTGAAGCTTTCTTT. Translation: CASSGLGNTEAFF.

The rearrangement uses TRBV6-5 and TRBJ1-2, with D uncertain. V was trimmed by 5 bases and J by 6 bases, leaving 16 bases between them. From germline, CDR1 is MNHEY and CDR2 SVGAGI. The CDR3 runs to 14 residues. The CDR3 protein is CASSQGPSSNGYTF. Written as DNA, the CDR3 is TGTGCCAGCAGTCAAGGACCTTCTTCAAATGGCTACACCTTC.

This clone was found once. The V gene is TRBV7-9, the J gene TRBJ2-5; perhaps D is TRBD1 or TRBD2 (5 bases each). The CDR3 totals 15 residues. Trimming took off 1 base at V and 5 bases at J, with 14 bases between the two ends. Per the germline V gene, CDR1 is SEHNR and CDR2 is FQNEAQ (reference sequence). The CDR3 coding sequence is TGTGCCAGCAGCTTAGGGGACCTTACCCCGGAGACCCAGTACTTC. Protein: CASSLGDLTPETQYF.

This chain uses TRBV6-5 with TRBJ2-1; tentatively, D is TRBD2 (6 bases). CDR1 and CDR2 (germline): MNHEY, SVGAGI. The CDR3 runs 14 residues. Trimming took 6 bases from V and 0 from J, leaving 9 bases between them. CDR3 sequence reads: CASSLASSYNEQFF. CDR3 nucleotides: TGTGCCAGCAGCCTAGCGAGCTCCTACAATGAGCAGTTCTTC.

The chain couples TRBV6-7 to TRBJ2-5; no firm D call. TRBV6-7 carries the ORF label, with uncertain function. The length of the CDR3 is 15 residues. V dropped 0 bases and J dropped 1 base, with 9 bases sitting between them. CDR3 sequence (DNA): TGTGCCAGCAGTTACTCGATAGATATCCAAGAGACCCAGTACTTC. This gives the protein CASSYSIDIQETQYF.

Relative to its sample, this clone is medium-sized. V and J are TRBV5-4 and TRBJ2-5; TRBD1 or TRBD2 may be the D gene (5 bases each). V lost 4 bases to trimming and J lost 1 base, with 11 bases between them. The CDR3 extends over 14 amino acids. Looked up from germline, CDR1 is SGHNT and CDR2 is YYREEE (reference sequence). Written as DNA, the CDR3 is TGTGCCAGCAGCAGCCCGGGACGCCAAGAGACCCAGTACTTC. It codes for CASSSPGRQETQYF. The variable domain in full, with the rest retrieved from reference TRBV5-4 and TRBJ2-5, is ETGVTQSPTHLIKTRGQQVTLRCSSQSGHNTVSWYQQALGQGPQFIFQYYREEENGRGNFPPRFSGLQFPNYSSELNVNALELDDSALYLCASSSPGRQETQYFGPGTRLLVL.

V is TRBV6-5 and J is TRBJ1-2, with no clear D. Germline lookup yields CDR1 MNHEY and CDR2 SVGAGI. V gave up 10 bases and J gave up 4 bases, with 16 bases separating them. The CDR3 contains 13 residues. The CDR3 bases are TGTGCCACCCTGGACCCCTGGGGCTATGGCTACACCTTC. This encodes CATLDPWGYGYTF.

The chain is built from TRBV7-8 and TRBJ2-1; TRBD2 aligns across 14 bases. V dropped 4 bases and J dropped 7; count of bases not matched to a gene: 9. The CDR3 has 17 residues. CDR1 and CDR2 from the germline V gene are SGHVS and FQNEAQ. The CDR3 DNA reads as TGTGCCAGCAGCTCAACCGGACTAGCGGGGGGCAGGAATGAGCAGTTCTTC. Protein sequence: CASSSTGLAGGRNEQFF. The complete variable domain, with remaining parts taken from reference TRBV7-8 and TRBJ2-1, reads GAGVSQSPRYKVAKRGQDVALRCDPISGHVSLFWYQQALGQGPEFLTYFQNEAQLDKSGLPSDRFFAERPEGSVSTLKIQRTQQEDSAVYLCASSSTGLAGGRNEQFFGPGTRLTVL.

This chain connects TRBV5-6 to TRBJ1-1, with 8 bases aligning to TRBD1. The ends lost 6 bases at V and 1 base at J; junction bases unmatched: 8. The CDR3 is 15 amino acids. Germline CDR1 SGHDT, CDR2 YYEEEE. This chain's CDR3 is CASTYRGVGNTEAFF. The DNA of the CDR3 is TGTGCCAGCACCTACAGGGGGGTAGGGAACACTGAAGCTTTCTTT. Full variable domain (missing parts from reference TRBV5-6 and TRBJ1-1): DAGVTQSPTHLIKTRGQQVTLRCSPKSGHDTVSWYQQALGQGPQFIFQYYEEEERQRGNFPDRFSGHQFPNYSSELNVNALLLGDSALYLCASTYRGVGNTEAFFGQGTRLTVV.

The genes are TRBV2 and TRBJ2-6; possibly TRBD2 for D (5 bases). The germline V and J ends were trimmed by 4 bases and 4 bases, with 11 bases remaining between them. This CDR3 has 15 residues. CDR1 is SNHLY, CDR2 FYNNEI, per germline. CDR3 region: CASSGPSGGANVLTF. CDR3 DNA sequence: TGTGCCAGCAGTGGGCCCTCGGGAGGGGCCAACGTCCTGACTTTC.

V gene TRBV15 combines with J gene TRBJ2-2; 11 bases line up with TRBD2. The V and J ends lost 8 bases and 5 bases, in that order; junction bases with no gene match: 1. The CDR3 contains 13 residues. Germline V gene data show CDR1 as LNHNV and CDR2 as YYDKDF (reference sequence). The CDR3 here is CATGTSGTGELFF. CDR3 nucleotide sequence: TGTGCCACCGGGACTAGCGGTACCGGGGAGCTGTTTTTT.

The chain uses TRBV2 and TRBJ2-6; unclear D gene. This CDR3 contains 16 residues. Per the germline V gene, CDR1 is SNHLY and CDR2 is FYNNEI. V lost 6 bases, J lost 0 bases, and 12 bases lay in between. CDR3 residues: CASRMTRISGANVLTF. CDR3 coding DNA: TGTGCCAGCAGAATGACGCGGATCTCTGGGGCCAACGTCCTGACTTTC.

J is TRBJ2-3 and V is TRBV29-1; 10 bases are a match to TRBD2. Germline V lookup: CDR1 SQVTM, CDR2 ANQGSEA. V was clipped by 6 bases and J by 0 bases; unmatched bases: 6. The CDR3 has 15 residues. In DNA, the CDR3 is TGCAGCGTCCAGCGAGCGGGAGGGAGCACAGATACGCAGTATTTT. The encoded protein is CSVQRAGGSTDTQYF.

V usage is TRBV7-2 and J usage is TRBJ2-7; the match to TRBD2 covers 7 bases. The J segment lost 0 bases and the V segment lost 2 bases, leaving 7 bases of the junction unmatched. The V gene's germline CDR1 is SGHTA and CDR2 FQGNSA. The CDR3 runs 16 residues. CDR3 DNA: TGTGCCAGCAGCTTAAATCCAGCGGGAAGCTCCTACGAGCAGTACTTC. Its protein is CASSLNPAGSSYEQYF.

The chain is built from TRBV28 and TRBJ2-5; D is perhaps TRBD1 (5 bases). The germline V gene has CDR1 MDHEN and CDR2 SYDVKM. The CDR3 is 13 amino acids. Trimming cost V 8 bases and J 2 bases, with 12 bases left between them. The CDR3 reads CASEETAQETQYF. The CDR3, as DNA: TGTGCCAGCGAGGAGACAGCTCAAGAGACCCAGTACTTC.

This clone came up a few times. This rearrangement joins TRBV30 to TRBJ2-7, with D unresolved. Per the germline V gene, CDR1 is GTSNPN and CDR2 is SVGIG (reference sequence). Trimming left V 5 bases short and J 3 bases short, with 11 bases between. The CDR3 is 12 amino acids. CDR3 DNA sequence: TGTGCCTGGGGTCTGACGGACTACGAGCAGTACTTC. Encoded protein: CAWGLTDYEQYF.

The CDR3 region is CASSHPLADEQYF. In nucleotides, the CDR3 is TGTGCCAGCAGCCACCCACTAGCGGACGAGCAGTACTTC. The rearrangement uses TRBV7-9 and TRBJ2-7, with 8 bases lining up with TRBD2. The trim removed 5 bases at V and 5 bases at J, leaving 5 bases unmatched. The CDR3 covers 13 residues. Germline V CDR1 and CDR2: SEHNR, FQNEAQ (reference sequence).

This clone was counted once. V gene TRBV6-1 combines with J gene TRBJ1-1; D remains ambiguous. The CDR3 loop spans 11 amino acids. The germline CDR1 and CDR2 sequences are MNHNS and SASEGT. V lost 10 bases, J lost 5 bases, and 11 bases lay in between. This CDR3 is CATRGWTEAFF. The CDR3, as DNA: TGTGCCACCCGAGGTTGGACTGAAGCTTTCTTT.

This chain uses TRBV2 with TRBJ1-2, with TRBD1 as a possible D gene (6 bases). This CDR3 contains 15 residues. The V gene's germline CDR1 is SNHLY and CDR2 FYNNEI. Trimming stripped 2 bases from V and 4 bases from J, with 14 bases between. Here the CDR3 reads CASSESGARGYGYTF. The CDR3 DNA follows: TGTGCCAGCAGTGAATCAGGGGCTCGCGGCTATGGCTACACCTTC.